The 20 T cell receptor beta chains below were found in one sample sequenced in a study of shared clonotypes between healthy human individuals (dated by TCRdb to the early 2020s). CD8 naive samples were obtained by positive selection for CCR7 among CD45RO-negative cells, yielding a CD45RA+CCR7+ population from which TemRA cells were excluded. The library was prepared using the immunoSEQ multiplex PCR assay. TCRdb took over this immuneACCESS table, retaining in-frame rearrangements with V and J assigned. Such tables are incomplete; in checked studies, under half of the missing clones stem from an unresolved V gene, and the remainder is unexplained. This sample lists roughly 2.1 million clones; under 95% were detected once. The ten largest clones take up 1.5% to 2% of the sample. What was sequenced was naive CD8+ T cells from PBMCs. Reading the label with the study, this specimen's cell subset or site is: CD45RA+CCR7+. These receptors were taken from a man between 18 and 35 years old in good health. Some clones in this sample may be carry-over from other donors' samples.

The chain employs TRBV10-1 and TRBJ2-1; a weak D match, TRBD2 (5 bases). Trimming shortened V by 0 bases and J by 0 bases, and 9 bases separated the two germline ends. CDR3 length: 16 residues. Germline CDR1 reads WNHNN; CDR2 reads SYGVQD (reference sequence). The CDR3 sequence: CASSESTGYSYNEQFF. Here the CDR3 DNA reads TGCGCCAGCAGTGAGTCTACGGGATACTCCTACAATGAGCAGTTCTTC.

This sequence joins TRBV11-2 and TRBJ2-7; 7 positions match TRBD1. J gave up 1 base and V 2 bases, and 5 bases lay outside the gene matches. This CDR3 is built from 15 residues. CDR1 and CDR2 (germline): SGHAT, FQNNGV. CDR3 sequence: CASSLWTGESYEQYF. As DNA, the CDR3 is TGTGCCAGCAGCTTATGGACAGGAGAGTCCTACGAGCAGTACTTC.

V is TRBV7-9 and J is TRBJ1-2; 9 bases are shared with TRBD1. The length of the CDR3 is 18 residues. Germline V gene sequence: CDR1 SEHNR, CDR2 FQNEAQ (reference sequence). The junction had 16 bases not matched to a gene; V was cut back by 2 bases and J by 6 bases. CDR3 residues: CASSLSTPGQGRVNGYTF. The CDR3 DNA follows: TGTGCCAGCAGCTTATCTACTCCGGGACAGGGTCGGGTCAATGGCTACACCTTC.

The V and J genes are TRBV11-2 and TRBJ2-7; no clear D gene. This CDR3 region has 12 residues. The germline V gene has CDR1 SGHAT and CDR2 FQNNGV. Trimming removed 5 bases at V and 5 bases at J, with 10 bases between. CDR3 in amino acids: CASSQGSHEQYF. The DNA of the CDR3 is TGTGCCAGCAGCCAAGGAAGCCACGAGCAGTACTTC. The variable domain in full, with the rest retrieved from reference TRBV11-2 and TRBJ2-7, is EAGVAQSPRYKIIEKRQSVAFWCNPISGHATLYWYQQILGQGPKLLIQFQNNGVVDDSQLPKDRFSAERLKGVDSTLKIQPAKLEDSAVYLCASSQGSHEQYFGPGTRLTVT.

This clone was seen only once. In the same sample, other DNA sequences code for this CDR3. The CDR3 DNA reads TGTGCCAGCAGCGTTTCAGGGACCGGGGAGCTGTTTTTT. The encoded protein is CASSVSGTGELFF. The gene calls are TRBV9 and TRBJ2-2, with D perhaps TRBD1 (5 bases). Trimming pared 2 bases from V and 5 bases from J, leaving 7 bases between. The CDR3 sequence is 13 residues long. CDR1 SGDLS and CDR2 YYNGEE come from the germline V gene. The full variable domain, its missing parts supplied by reference TRBV9 and TRBJ2-2, is DSGVTQTPKHLITATGQRVTLRCSPRSGDLSVYWYQQSLDQGLQFLIQYYNGEERAKGNILERFSAQQFPDLHSELNLSSLELGDSALYFCASSVSGTGELFFGEGSRLTVL.

The V gene is TRBV28, the J gene TRBJ2-1; TRBD2 matches at 12 bases. The CDR3 totals 13 residues. CDR1 and CDR2 from the germline V gene are MDHEN and SYDVKM. V shed 3 bases, J shed 15 bases, and the junction held 6 bases outside the gene matches. The CDR3 is CASSFSSGRARFF. The CDR3 nucleotides read TGTGCCAGCAGTTTCTCTAGCGGGAGGGCCCGGTTCTTC.

This clone was picked up one time. CDR3 protein: CASSVRDRSSYEQYF. CDR3 sequence (DNA): TGTGCCAGTAGTGTAAGGGACAGGAGCTCCTACGAGCAGTACTTC. The chain links TRBV19 to TRBJ2-7; 8 bases match TRBD1. The V segment lost 5 bases and the J segment 0 bases; nucleotides outside the gene matches: 6. Germline V gene sequence: CDR1 LNHDA, CDR2 SQIVND (reference sequence). CDR3 length equals 15 residues.

The rearrangement uses TRBV7-6 and TRBJ2-1; TRBD2 agrees at 12 bases. V was clipped by 1 base and J by 8 bases; unmatched bases: 6. Germline V gene lookup returns CDR1 SGHVS and CDR2 FNYEAQ. The CDR3 runs 16 residues. The CDR3 DNA reads as TGTGCCAGCAGCTTAGAATTCCTAGCGGGAGGGCATGAGCAGTTCTTC. Translated, it gives CASSLEFLAGGHEQFF.

V and J are TRBV28 and TRBJ2-2; the D is unclear. CDR3 length: 15 residues. The germline CDR1 and CDR2 sequences are MDHEN and SYDVKM. With 4 bases removed from V and 3 bases from J, the gap between germline ends came to 12 bases. The CDR3 spells CASSSRTDHTGELFF. CDR3 nucleotide sequence: TGTGCCAGCAGTTCGCGGACGGACCACACCGGGGAGCTGTTTTTT. The variable domain in full, with the rest retrieved from reference TRBV28 and TRBJ2-2, is DVKVTQSSRYLVKRTGEKVFLECVQDMDHENMFWYRQDPGLGLRLIYFSYDVKMKEKGDIPEGYSVSREKKERFSLILESASTNQTSMYLCASSSRTDHTGELFFGEGSRLTVL.

V and J are TRBV9 and TRBJ2-2, with TRBD2 matching over 10 bases. Germline-derived CDR1 and CDR2 are SGDLS and YYNGEE. The J segment lost 1 base and the V segment lost 1 base, leaving 4 bases of the junction unmatched. CDR3 length: 17 residues. CDR3 sequence (DNA): TGTGCCAGCAGCGTACCTAGGACTAGCGGGAACACCGGGGAGCTGTTTTTT. Its protein is CASSVPRTSGNTGELFF.

Details on this clone: The sample contains more than one DNA sequence encoding this CDR3. V and J are TRBV27 and TRBJ2-7, with D possibly matching TRBD1 (6 bases). Germline V gene data show CDR1 as MNHEY and CDR2 as SMNVEV (reference sequence). V lost 3 bases and J 0 bases, leaving 9 bases between the germline ends. This CDR3 comprises 14 residues. DNA of the CDR3: TGTGCCAGCAGTTTGCAGGGGTTCTCCTACGAGCAGTACTTC. Protein: CASSLQGFSYEQYF.

This chain connects TRBV7-9 to TRBJ2-2; TRBD1 matches at 9 bases. The CDR3 is 17 amino acids. J lost 3 bases, V lost 2 bases, and 7 bases had no gene match. Germline V gene lookup returns CDR1 SEHNR and CDR2 FQNEAQ (reference sequence). The DNA of the CDR3 is TGTGCCAGCAGCTTAAAGGGGGGACAGGGCCACACCGGGGAGCTGTTTTTT. Its translation: CASSLKGGQGHTGELFF.

The rearrangement joins TRBV28 to TRBJ2-5; possibly TRBD1 for D (6 bases). Judging by the DNA end, TRBJ2-7 fits better; the J call may be wrong. This CDR3 has 15 amino acids. Germline CDR1 is MDHEN and CDR2 is SYDVKM. CDR3 sequence reads: CASSLSTGRGYEQYF. The CDR3 DNA is TGTGCCAGCAGTTTAAGTACAGGGAGAGGCTACGAGCAGTACTTC.

About this clone: One base away lies a much larger clone, so this may be a sequencing read error. The sample has other DNA sequences that encode this CDR3 too. V gene TRBV7-8 combines with J gene TRBJ2-7, with no clear D. V lost 3 bases and J lost 4, with 4 bases in between. Germline V gene sequence: CDR1 SGHVS, CDR2 FQNEAQ. The CDR3 has 11 residues. The CDR3 sequence is CASSFSYEQYF. In DNA, the CDR3 is TGTGCCAGCAGCTTTTCTTACGAGCAGTACTTC.

The chain links TRBV5-4 to TRBJ2-7; D is uncertain. With 2 bases removed from V and 3 bases from J, the gap between germline ends came to 15 bases. CDR3 length equals 15 residues. The V gene's germline CDR1 is SGHNT and CDR2 YYREEE (reference sequence). CDR3 residues: CASSFTSEAFYEQYF. DNA of the CDR3: TGTGCCAGCAGCTTCACCTCAGAAGCTTTCTACGAGCAGTACTTC. Full variable domain (outside the CDR3, taken from reference TRBV5-4 and TRBJ2-7): ETGVTQSPTHLIKTRGQQVTLRCSSQSGHNTVSWYQQALGQGPQFIFQYYREEENGRGNFPPRFSGLQFPNYSSELNVNALELDDSALYLCASSFTSEAFYEQYFGPGTRLTVT.

CDR3 in DNA: TGTGCCAGTATAGAGGGGAGAGATTCTTCCGGGGAGCTGTTTTTT. It specifies CASIEGRDSSGELFF. The chain has TRBV28 and TRBJ2-2, with D possibly being TRBD1 or TRBD2 (5 bases each). V was pared by 9 bases and J by 6 bases, with 20 bases between. The germline CDR1 and CDR2 sequences are MDHEN and SYDVKM. There are 15 residues in the CDR3.

The chain has TRBV27 and TRBJ2-5, with D tentatively TRBD2 (6 bases). Trimming took off 6 bases at V and 2 bases at J, with 16 bases between the two ends. The CDR3 length is 15 residues. CDR1 MNHEY and CDR2 SMNVEV come from the germline V gene (reference sequence). CDR3: CASSRGTLGQETQYF. The CDR3 DNA sequence: TGTGCCAGCAGCCGCGGGACTCTAGGTCAAGAGACCCAGTACTTC.

The sample holds one count of this clone. The chain is built from TRBV28 and TRBJ2-3; D may match TRBD1 or TRBD2 (5 bases each). Germline V gene data show CDR1 as MDHEN and CDR2 as SYDVKM. CDR3 length: 14 amino acids. V gave up 3 bases and J gave up 2 bases, with 9 bases separating them. CDR3 bases: TGTGCCAGCAGTTTTGTGGGGGACACAGATACGCAGTATTTT. It encodes CASSFVGDTDTQYF.

This chain uses TRBV27 with TRBJ2-3, with D possibly TRBD1 on 6 matching bases. The germline V gene has CDR1 MNHEY and CDR2 SMNVEV (reference sequence). V lost 6 bases, J lost 0 bases, and 16 bases lay in between. This CDR3 spans 16 amino acids. The CDR3 bases are TGTGCCAGCAGCCCAATGGGGGCTACTAGCACAGATACGCAGTATTTT. Protein: CASSPMGATSTDTQYF.

V and J are TRBV27 and TRBJ1-2; D call uncertain. Germline V gene sequence: CDR1 MNHEY, CDR2 SMNVEV (reference sequence). This CDR3 has 15 amino acids. V lost 4 bases to trimming and J lost 4 bases, with 16 bases between them. The CDR3 here is CASSWSGSLGYGYTF. In DNA form, the CDR3 reads TGTGCCAGCAGTTGGAGCGGGAGTCTAGGCTATGGCTACACCTTC.